This TCR beta chain was sequenced for a study of regulatory T cells in long-lasting Graves disease (dated by TCRdb to the early 2020s). With respect to the entire study: Persistent Graves' disease meant more than 5 years of antithyroid drug treatment with TSH receptor autoantibodies that stayed positive. A total of 33 samples underwent TCR sequencing: roughly 13 from persistent and around 20 from newly diagnosed Graves' disease patients. This study used TCR sequencing and RNA sequencing of peripheral blood to compare persistent Graves' disease patients against newly diagnosed Graves' disease patients. Antithyroid drugs had been taken for about 10.3 years on average by persistent Graves' disease patients in the clinical cohort. The study took place in China and was registered as a clinical trial.

This clonotype was found a few times. The antigen it binds to is not known. Base qualities are not at hand, and no much larger clone is one base apart. The paper as a whole reports these results and caveats: The small sample size was acknowledged by the authors as a limitation that may reduce accuracy. The study examined only peripheral blood because the primary lesion, thyroid tissue, could not be accessed. Only the TCR beta chain was sequenced and analyzed. Persistent disease showed preferential use of TRBV28, TRBJ1-2 and TRBJ2-5, whereas newly diagnosed disease favored TRBV20-1 and TRBJ2-1. More public clonotypes were shared among persistent patients (roughly 3,000) than among newly diagnosed patients (966). Compared with newly diagnosed patients, patients with persistent Graves' disease had lower TCR Shannon entropy and fewer highly expanded clones, which suggests clonal expansion.

Cut back by 4 bases and 4 bases, the V and J ends lie 10 bases apart. The germline V gene (reference sequence) sets CDR1 to LNHDA and CDR2 to SQIVND. From its cysteine to its phenylalanine, the CDR3 spans 13 amino acids. This entry keeps only the CDR3 DNA: 39 bases, framed from base 1. The library relied on multiplex PCR. This sample was sequenced with an Illumina HiSeq 4000. CDR3 regions were amplified by Arm-PCR with iRepertoire HTBI primers to construct TCR beta libraries. Gel purification was performed on PCR products prior to sequencing. The original pipeline was this. Gene usage analysis of CDR3 amino acid clonotypes relied on the 60 or so TRBV and around 13 TRBJ segments identified across samples. COPE and FqMerger were used to merge the filtered high-quality paired reads into contigs. BLAST was used to align contigs to the IMGT TRBV, TRBD and TRBJ reference genes, and CDR3 was defined following IMGT. Clonotypes above 0.1% frequency were classified as highly expanded clones. Shannon entropy served as the measure of repertoire diversity, while the Gini coefficient captured V-J evenness. Clonotypes shared by more than one individual were considered public. Starting from the raw public reads, TCRdb applied fastp trimming at Q25, assembled clones with MiXCR and retained in-frame beta chains. Each entry is one CDR3 protein sequence, shown with its most common DNA and genes. What appears here as the V and J calls and clone size reflects TCRdb's work, not the paper's. The sample table contains some 300,000 distinct CDR3 sequences; only one count was recorded for 22% of them. Of the sample, more than 50% falls within the top ten clones.

Read against the paper, the sample's time point label means: persistent/refractory GD, antithyroid drugs over 5 years with positive TRAb. RNA was extracted from PBMCs in TRIzol for both TCR sequencing and RNA sequencing. The diagnosis of Graves' disease followed American Thyroid Association guidelines. Recruitment of patients was carried out at an endocrinology department in Xi'an, China. Each patient gave 7 to 9.5 milliliters of peripheral blood, collected in an EDTA anticoagulant tube. Ficoll Paque Plus density gradient separation was used to isolate PBMCs, and no further T cell sorting was done. An Agilent 2100 Bioanalyzer and agarose gel were used to assess RNA quality, and a NanoDrop 2000 was used to measure RNA concentration.

The sequences come from peripheral blood mononuclear cells (PBMCs), collected when the disease was refractory, from a patient treated with antithyroid drugs. The V gene is TRBV19 and the J gene is TRBJ1-1, with TRBD1 perhaps the D gene, on 5 matching bases. The receptor comes from a female donor with Graves disease. The sequenced DNA: TGTGCCAGTAGTACAGGGTCGGCCACTGAAGCTTTCTTT. This encodes CASSTGSATEAFF.